The rows below give T cell receptor beta chains drawn from one sample of a study of blood T cell repertoires in COVID-19. The method was immunoSEQ multiplex PCR; TCRdb's version includes in-frame clones alone and lacks a portion of them. The repertoire holds some 68,000 clones, with less than 95% as singletons. Sequences were obtained from peripheral blood. All receptors derive from a man aged 50-59 years with COVID-19, enrolled during active disease. Each CDR3 is given with its conserved first and last residue. A D gene is named only where the DNA matches it firmly. The listing skips clone size in some rows; elsewhere it reads once, few, many or a size class.

V	J	D	size	CDR3	DNA
TRBV30	TRBJ1-6	NA	NA	CAWSVAGVGVGSPLHF	TGTGCCTGGAGTGTAGCCGGAGTGGGTGTGGGTTCACCCCTCCACTTT
TRBV10-3	TRBJ2-2	TRBD2	NA	CATRGTSGRGGGELFF	TGTGCCACACGGGGGACTAGCGGGAGGGGCGGCGGGGAGCTGTTTTTT
TRBV5-6	TRBJ1-4	NA	NA	CASSPRLINEKLFF	TGTGCCAGCAGCCCTAGACTGATAAATGAAAAACTGTTTTTT
TRBV30	TRBJ1-1	NA	once	CAWRDSPNTEAFF	TGTGCCTGGAGGGACAGCCCGAACACTGAAGCTTTCTTT
TRBV5-5	TRBJ2-7	TRBD2	NA	CASSRTSDNYEQYF	TGTGCCAGCAGTCGTACTAGCGATAACTACGAGCAGTACTTC
TRBV4-2	TRBJ1-1	NA	NA	CASSQVAENTEAFF	TGTGCCAGCAGCCAAGTGGCCGAGAACACTGAAGCTTTCTTT
TRBV6-4	TRBJ1-1	NA	NA	CASSPDRGINTEAFF	TGTGCCAGCAGTCCGGACAGAGGAATTAACACTGAAGCTTTCTTT
TRBV5-4	TRBJ1-2	NA	NA	CASSPWGGRDYTF	TGTGCCAGCAGCCCGTGGGGGGGTAGAGACTACACCTTC
TRBV27	TRBJ2-7	TRBD1	NA	CASSPKGQFYEQYF	TGTGCCAGCAGTCCAAAGGGACAGTTCTACGAGCAGTACTTC
TRBV18	TRBJ1-1	TRBD1	few	CASSFQGANTEAFF	TGTGCCAGCTCGTTTCAGGGGGCGAACACTGAAGCTTTCTTT
TRBV7-9	TRBJ1-4	NA	NA	CASSSYRGSNEKLFF	TGTGCCAGCAGTTCTTATAGGGGCTCTAATGAAAAACTGTTTTTT
TRBV7-2	TRBJ2-7	NA	NA	CASSLVTGTYEQYF	TGTGCCAGCAGCTTAGTAACAGGGACCTACGAGCAGTACTTC
TRBV5-6	TRBJ2-7	NA	few	CASSPRTGDSSSYEQYF	TGTGCCAGCAGCCCCAGAACAGGGGACTCAAGCTCCTACGAGCAGTACTTC
TRBV18	TRBJ2-1	TRBD2	NA	CASSPISGRGYNEQFF	TGTGCCAGCTCACCTATCAGCGGGAGAGGGTACAATGAGCAGTTCTTC
TRBV28	TRBJ2-7	NA	NA	CASTIQGLSGYEQYF	TGTGCCAGCACCATTCAGGGTCTTTCGGGCTACGAGCAGTACTTC
TRBV9	TRBJ1-2	TRBD1	NA	CASSAPGTGGADGYTF	TGTGCCAGCAGCGCCCCCGGGACAGGGGGCGCGGATGGCTACACCTTC
TRBV30	TRBJ1-6	TRBD1	NA	CAWSPGQLSSPLHF	TGTGCCTGGAGTCCGGGACAGCTCTCTTCACCCCTCCACTTT
TRBV7-6	TRBJ2-7	NA	NA	CASSLNDRGGLGQYF	TGTGCCAGCAGCTTAAACGACAGGGGAGGGCTGGGGCAGTACTTC
TRBV2	TRBJ1-5	NA	NA	CASSGLSGNQPQHF	TGTGCCAGCAGTGGATTATCGGGCAATCAGCCCCAGCATTTT
TRBV5-1	TRBJ2-7	NA	NA	CASASDSRLTYEQYF	TGCGCCAGCGCATCCGACAGCCGCCTTACCTACGAGCAGTACTTC
TRBV29-1	TRBJ2-3	NA	NA	CSVSGELGGGTDTQYF	TGCAGCGTTTCGGGGGAGTTAGGCGGAGGAACAGATACGCAGTATTTT
TRBV5-5	TRBJ2-7	NA	NA	CASSLVVGGSYEQYF	TGTGCCAGCAGCTTGGTAGTAGGGGGCTCCTACGAGCAGTACTTC
TRBV19	TRBJ2-1	TRBD1	NA	CASSMDRLGSNEQFF	TGTGCCAGTAGTATGGACAGGTTAGGGTCCAATGAGCAGTTCTTC
TRBV5-1	TRBJ1-3	NA	NA	CASSLGGTSGTSGNTIYF	TGCGCCAGCAGCTTGGGGGGGACATCTGGAACCTCTGGAAACACCATATATTTT
TRBV28	TRBJ1-6	TRBD1	NA	CASIGGTVDSPLHF	TGTGCCAGCATAGGGGGGACAGTCGATTCACCCCTCCACTTT
TRBV4-3	TRBJ1-1	NA	NA	CASSHLRTGTEAFF	TGCGCCAGCAGCCACCTTCGAACTGGCACTGAAGCTTTCTTT
TRBV19	TRBJ1-6	NA	NA	CASNQGIGSYNSPLHF	TGTGCCAGTAATCAGGGGATCGGCTCCTATAATTCACCCCTCCACTTT
TRBV7-9	TRBJ1-2	NA	NA	CASSSTVGTGYTF	TGTGCCAGCAGCTCGACAGTAGGTACGGGCTACACCTTC
TRBV5-1	TRBJ2-3	TRBD1	NA	CASSFGTGNTQYF	TGCGCCAGCAGCTTCGGGACAGGGAATACGCAGTATTTT
TRBV9	TRBJ2-1	TRBD2	NA	CASSTSGSREQFF	TGTGCCAGCTCGACTAGCGGGAGTAGGGAGCAGTTCTTC
TRBV5-6	TRBJ1-5	NA	once	CASSLGTDQPQHF	TGTGCCAGCAGCTTGGGGACAGATCAGCCCCAGCATTTT
TRBV5-4	TRBJ1-1	NA	NA	CAMQQVLGNTEAFF	TGTGCCATGCAGCAGGTCCTCGGGAACACTGAAGCTTTCTTT
TRBV5-6	TRBJ2-1	NA	NA	CASSFLAANEQFF	TGTGCCAGCAGCTTTCTCGCGGCAAATGAGCAGTTCTTC
TRBV19	TRBJ2-3	NA	NA	CASSIGARTDTQYF	TGTGCCAGTAGTATCGGAGCCCGCACAGATACGCAGTATTTT
TRBV29-1	TRBJ2-5	TRBD2	NA	CSVGTSGSIMETQYF	TGCAGCGTAGGGACTAGCGGGAGTATTATGGAGACCCAGTACTTC
TRBV18	TRBJ1-2	TRBD1	many	CASSTDRGLWNYGYTF	TGTGCCAGCTCAACGGACAGGGGGCTTTGGAATTATGGCTACACCTTC
TRBV11-3	TRBJ2-7	NA	NA	CASSLGREQFHEQYF	TGTGCCAGCAGCTTAGGCCGGGAGCAGTTCCACGAGCAGTACTTC
TRBV5-8	TRBJ1-4	NA	NA	CASSLAFQGGEKLFF	TGTGCCAGCAGCTTGGCGTTCCAGGGCGGCGAAAAACTGTTTTTT
TRBV24-1	TRBJ2-1	TRBD2	NA	CATVGTSGGYNEQFF	TGTGCCACCGTTGGGACTAGCGGGGGTTACAATGAGCAGTTCTTC
TRBV2	TRBJ1-5	NA	NA	CASSEWGENQPQHF	TGTGCCAGCAGTGAATGGGGGGAAAATCAGCCCCAGCATTTT
TRBV2	TRBJ1-3	NA	NA	CASSEAKAGASSGNTIYF	TGTGCCAGCAGTGAAGCTAAGGCAGGGGCTAGCTCTGGAAACACCATATATTTT
TRBV7-8	TRBJ2-3	NA	NA	CASSLEGTGETTDTQYF	TGTGCCAGCAGCTTAGAGGGGACGGGGGAGACCACAGATACGCAGTATTTT
TRBV15	TRBJ2-6	NA	once	CATSRALDGILSGANVLTF	TGTGCCACCAGCAGAGCCTTAGACGGGATCCTCTCTGGGGCCAACGTCCTGACTTTC
TRBV19	TRBJ1-6	NA	NA	CASSIQGSYNSPLHF	TGTGCCAGTAGTATCCAGGGGTCCTATAATTCACCCCTCCACTTT
TRBV14	TRBJ2-3	TRBD2	NA	CASSQVTSGRSTDTQYF	TGTGCCAGCAGCCAAGTTACGAGCGGGAGGAGCACAGATACGCAGTATTTT
TRBV2	TRBJ2-2	TRBD1	once	CASKGAGNTGELFF	TGTGCCAGCAAGGGGGCGGGTAACACCGGGGAGCTGTTTTTT
TRBV5-1	TRBJ2-3	TRBD1	NA	CASSSTGGTTDTQYF	TGCGCCAGCAGCTCGACAGGGGGCACCACAGATACGCAGTATTTT
TRBV5-1	TRBJ1-6	NA	few	CASTSGAGSYNSPLHF	TGCGCCAGCACCTCTGGGGCTGGTTCCTATAATTCACCCCTCCACTTT
TRBV28	TRBJ1-1	TRBD1	NA	CASSIQGTEAFF	TGTGCCAGCTCCATACAGGGGACTGAAGCTTTCTTT
TRBV19	TRBJ2-1	TRBD2	NA	CASSIHGGRAVISNEQFF	TGTGCCAGTAGTATCCATGGCGGGAGGGCCGTAATTTCCAATGAGCAGTTCTTC
TRBV2	TRBJ2-7	TRBD2	NA	CASTRPPFSGSTYEQYF	TGTGCCAGCACCCGCCCCCCGTTTAGCGGGAGTACGTACGAGCAGTACTTC
TRBV28	TRBJ1-2	NA	once	CASSFRQGFNYGYTF	TGTGCCAGCAGTTTTAGGCAGGGCTTTAACTATGGCTACACCTTC
TRBV4-3	TRBJ2-2	TRBD2	NA	CASSPRTSGNGGELFF	TGCGCCAGCAGCCCCCGGACTAGCGGGAATGGCGGGGAGCTGTTTTTT
TRBV28	TRBJ2-7	NA	NA	CASTASGHSYEQYF	TGTGCCAGCACCGCCTCGGGACACAGCTACGAGCAGTACTTC
TRBV11-2	TRBJ2-7	NA	NA	CASSLGSRTAQYF	TGTGCCAGCAGCTTAGGATCTCGGACTGCCCAGTACTTC
TRBV28	TRBJ2-3	TRBD1	NA	CASSVGQITDTQYF	TGTGCCAGCAGTGTGGGACAGATCACAGATACGCAGTATTTT
TRBV6-4	TRBJ1-5	NA	NA	CASSGQPPGNSNQPQHF	TGTGCCAGCAGTGGCCAACCTCCCGGTAATAGCAATCAGCCCCAGCATTTT
TRBV7-2	TRBJ1-6	NA	NA	CASSLDYINSPLHF	TGTGCCAGCAGCTTAGACTACATTAATTCACCCCTCCACTTT
TRBV6-1	TRBJ2-3	TRBD2	once	CASSEWSSTSGSHTQYF	TGTGCCAGCAGTGAATGGTCGTCGACTAGCGGGAGTCATACGCAGTATTTT